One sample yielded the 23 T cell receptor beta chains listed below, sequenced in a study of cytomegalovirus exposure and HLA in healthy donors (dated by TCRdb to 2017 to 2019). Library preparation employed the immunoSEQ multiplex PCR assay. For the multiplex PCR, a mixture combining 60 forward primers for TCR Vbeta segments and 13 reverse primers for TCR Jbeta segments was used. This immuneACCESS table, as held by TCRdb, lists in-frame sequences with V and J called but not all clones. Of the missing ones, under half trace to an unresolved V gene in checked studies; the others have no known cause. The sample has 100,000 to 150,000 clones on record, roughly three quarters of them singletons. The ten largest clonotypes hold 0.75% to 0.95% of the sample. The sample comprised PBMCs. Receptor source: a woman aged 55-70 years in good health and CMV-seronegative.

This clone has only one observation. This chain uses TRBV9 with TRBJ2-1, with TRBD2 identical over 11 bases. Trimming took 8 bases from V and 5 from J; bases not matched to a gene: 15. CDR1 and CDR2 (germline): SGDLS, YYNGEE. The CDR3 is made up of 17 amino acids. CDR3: CASSSSSGRSWDNEQFF. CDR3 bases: TGTGCCAGTTCTTCTTCTAGCGGGAGGTCCTGGGACAATGAGCAGTTCTTC.

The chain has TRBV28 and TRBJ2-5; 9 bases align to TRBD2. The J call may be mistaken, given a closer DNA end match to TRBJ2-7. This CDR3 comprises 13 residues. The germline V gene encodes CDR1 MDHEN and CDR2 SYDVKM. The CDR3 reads CASAGGRAYEQYF. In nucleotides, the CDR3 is TGTGCCAGCGCGGGGGGGAGAGCCTACGAGCAGTACTTC.

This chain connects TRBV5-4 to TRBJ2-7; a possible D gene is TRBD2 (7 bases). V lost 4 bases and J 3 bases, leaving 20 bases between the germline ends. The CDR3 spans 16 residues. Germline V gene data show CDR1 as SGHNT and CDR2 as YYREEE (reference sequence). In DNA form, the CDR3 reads TGTGCCAGCAGCCCTAGGGGGGGGGCGGCAATCTACGAGCAGTACTTC. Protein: CASSPRGGAAIYEQYF.

The CDR3 region is CASEDRPNGYGYTF. The DNA of the CDR3 is TGTGCCAGCGAGGACAGGCCCAACGGCTATGGCTACACCTTC. V is TRBV25-1 and J is TRBJ1-2; 7 nucleotides line up with TRBD1. The CDR3 is 14 amino acids. Per the germline V gene, CDR1 is MGHDK and CDR2 is SYGVNS. V lost 8 bases, J lost 4 bases, and 10 bases stayed unmatched.

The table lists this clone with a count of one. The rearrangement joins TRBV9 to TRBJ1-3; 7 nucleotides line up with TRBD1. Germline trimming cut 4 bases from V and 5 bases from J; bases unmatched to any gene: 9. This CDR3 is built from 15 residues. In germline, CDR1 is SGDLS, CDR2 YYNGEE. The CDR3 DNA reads TGTGCCAGCAGCCCCAATCCGGGACAGCGAAACACCATATATTTT. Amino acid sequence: CASSPNPGQRNTIYF.

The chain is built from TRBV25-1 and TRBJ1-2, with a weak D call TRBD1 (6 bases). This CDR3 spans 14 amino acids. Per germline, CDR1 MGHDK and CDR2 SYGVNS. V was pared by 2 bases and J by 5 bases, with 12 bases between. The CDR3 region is CASSEPQGRYGYTF. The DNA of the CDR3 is TGTGCCAGCAGTGAACCACAGGGCCGGTATGGCTACACCTTC.

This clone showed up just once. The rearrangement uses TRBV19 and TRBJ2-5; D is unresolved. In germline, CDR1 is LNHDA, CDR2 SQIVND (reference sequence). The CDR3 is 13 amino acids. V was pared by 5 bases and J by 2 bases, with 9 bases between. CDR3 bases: TGTGCCAGTAGTCGCCAGAAACAAGAGACCCAGTACTTC. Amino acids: CASSRQKQETQYF.

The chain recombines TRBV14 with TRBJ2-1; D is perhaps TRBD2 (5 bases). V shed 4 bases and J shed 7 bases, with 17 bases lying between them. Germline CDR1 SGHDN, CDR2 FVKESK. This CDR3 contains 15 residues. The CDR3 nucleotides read TGTGCCAGCAGCCCCAGCGGCAACCCGAGGAATGAGCAGTTCTTC. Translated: CASSPSGNPRNEQFF.

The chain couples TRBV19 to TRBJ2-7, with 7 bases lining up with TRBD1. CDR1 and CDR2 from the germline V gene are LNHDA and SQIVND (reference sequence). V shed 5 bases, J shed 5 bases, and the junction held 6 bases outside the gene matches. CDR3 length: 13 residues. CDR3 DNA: TGTGCCAGTAGTCTACAGGGGTGGAACGAGCAGTACTTC. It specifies CASSLQGWNEQYF.

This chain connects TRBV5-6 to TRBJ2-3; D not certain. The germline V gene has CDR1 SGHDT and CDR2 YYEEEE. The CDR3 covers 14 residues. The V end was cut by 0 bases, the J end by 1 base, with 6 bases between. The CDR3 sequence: CASSLGAGTDTQYF. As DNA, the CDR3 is TGTGCCAGCAGCTTGGGTGCGGGCACAGATACGCAGTATTTT. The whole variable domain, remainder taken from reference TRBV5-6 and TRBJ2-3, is DAGVTQSPTHLIKTRGQQVTLRCSPKSGHDTVSWYQQALGQGPQFIFQYYEEEERQRGNFPDRFSGHQFPNYSSELNVNALLLGDSALYLCASSLGAGTDTQYFGPGTRLTVL.

CDR3 DNA sequence: TGTGCCAGCAGCTCGACAGGGGGCCGGACCGGGGAGCTGTTTTTT. Its translation: CASSSTGGRTGELFF. The chain is built from TRBV6-6 and TRBJ2-2; 10 nucleotides agree with TRBD1. This CDR3 region has 15 residues. V shed 6 bases and J 5 bases; nucleotides not matched to a gene: 6. From germline, CDR1 is MNHNY and CDR2 SVGAGI (reference sequence).

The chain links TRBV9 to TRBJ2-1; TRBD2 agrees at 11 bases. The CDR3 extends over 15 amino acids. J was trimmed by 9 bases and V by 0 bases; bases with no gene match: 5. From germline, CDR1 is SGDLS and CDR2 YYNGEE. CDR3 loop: CASSVVSGGAPEQFF. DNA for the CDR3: TGTGCCAGCAGCGTAGTTAGCGGGGGGGCCCCTGAGCAGTTCTTC.

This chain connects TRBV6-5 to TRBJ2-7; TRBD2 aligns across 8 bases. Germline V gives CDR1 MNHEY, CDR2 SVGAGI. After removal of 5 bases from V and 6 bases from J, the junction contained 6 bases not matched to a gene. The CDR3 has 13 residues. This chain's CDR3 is CASSRAGAPEQYF. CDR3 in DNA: TGTGCCAGCAGTCGAGCGGGAGCCCCCGAGCAGTACTTC.

Here the CDR3 DNA reads TGTGCCAGCAGTGGAAACAGGGGCTTAATCTACGAGCAGTACTTC. Encoded protein: CASSGNRGLIYEQYF. The rearrangement uses TRBV2 and TRBJ2-7; 7 bases are a match to TRBD1. Germline loops: CDR1 SNHLY, CDR2 FYNNEI. This CDR3 has 15 amino acids. V gave up 4 bases and J gave up 3 bases; unmatched junction bases: 9.

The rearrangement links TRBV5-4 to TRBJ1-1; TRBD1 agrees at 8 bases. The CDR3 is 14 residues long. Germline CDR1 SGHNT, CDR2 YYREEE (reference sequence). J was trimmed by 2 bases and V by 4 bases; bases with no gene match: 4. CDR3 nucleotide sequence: TGTGCCAGCAGCGCGGGACAGGTCAACACTGAAGCTTTCTTT. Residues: CASSAGQVNTEAFF.

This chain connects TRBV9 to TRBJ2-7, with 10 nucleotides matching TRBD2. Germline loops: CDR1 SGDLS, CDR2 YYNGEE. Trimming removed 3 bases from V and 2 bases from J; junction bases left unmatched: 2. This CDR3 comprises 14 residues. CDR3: CASSERGGAYEQYF. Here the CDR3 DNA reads TGTGCCAGCAGCGAGCGGGGGGGGGCCTACGAGCAGTACTTC.

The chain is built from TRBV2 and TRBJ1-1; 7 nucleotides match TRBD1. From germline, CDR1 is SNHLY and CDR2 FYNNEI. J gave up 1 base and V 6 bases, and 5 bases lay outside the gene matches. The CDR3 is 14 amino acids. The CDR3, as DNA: TGTGCCAGCAGCGACGGGACAGAGAACACTGAAGCTTTCTTT. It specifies CASSDGTENTEAFF.

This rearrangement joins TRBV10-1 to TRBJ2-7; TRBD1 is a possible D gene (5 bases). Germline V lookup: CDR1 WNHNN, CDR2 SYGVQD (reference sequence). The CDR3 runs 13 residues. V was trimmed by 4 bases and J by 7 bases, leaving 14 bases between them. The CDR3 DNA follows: TGCGCCAGCAGTGGTGTCAGGGCATGGGAGCAGTACTTC. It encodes CASSGVRAWEQYF.

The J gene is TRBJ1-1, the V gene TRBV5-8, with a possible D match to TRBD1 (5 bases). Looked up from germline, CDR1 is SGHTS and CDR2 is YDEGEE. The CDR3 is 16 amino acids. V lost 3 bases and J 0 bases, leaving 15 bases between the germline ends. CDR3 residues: CASSSRGSGLNTEAFF. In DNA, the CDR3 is TGTGCCAGCAGCTCGCGAGGTTCAGGGCTGAACACTGAAGCTTTCTTT.

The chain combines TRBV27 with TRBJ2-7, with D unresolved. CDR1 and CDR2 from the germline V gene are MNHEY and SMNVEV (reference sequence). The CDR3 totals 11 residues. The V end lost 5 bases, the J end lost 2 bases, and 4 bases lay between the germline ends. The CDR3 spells CASSATYEQYF. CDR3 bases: TGTGCCAGCAGTGCGACCTACGAGCAGTACTTC.

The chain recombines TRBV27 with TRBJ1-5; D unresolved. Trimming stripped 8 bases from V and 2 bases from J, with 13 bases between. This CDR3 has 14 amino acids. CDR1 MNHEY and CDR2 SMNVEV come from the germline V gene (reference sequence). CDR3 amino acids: CASSQRGGNQPQHF. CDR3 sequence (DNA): TGTGCCAGCTCCCAACGAGGCGGCAATCAGCCCCAGCATTTT.

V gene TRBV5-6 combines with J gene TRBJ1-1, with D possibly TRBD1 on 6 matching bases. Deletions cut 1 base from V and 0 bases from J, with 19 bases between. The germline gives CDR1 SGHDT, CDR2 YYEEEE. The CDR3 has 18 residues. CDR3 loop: CASSLSRGQRKMNTEAFF. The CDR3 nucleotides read TGTGCCAGCAGCTTGAGTCGAGGACAGAGGAAAATGAACACTGAAGCTTTCTTT. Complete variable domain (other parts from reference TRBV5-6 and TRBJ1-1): DAGVTQSPTHLIKTRGQQVTLRCSPKSGHDTVSWYQQALGQGPQFIFQYYEEEERQRGNFPDRFSGHQFPNYSSELNVNALLLGDSALYLCASSLSRGQRKMNTEAFFGQGTRLTVV.

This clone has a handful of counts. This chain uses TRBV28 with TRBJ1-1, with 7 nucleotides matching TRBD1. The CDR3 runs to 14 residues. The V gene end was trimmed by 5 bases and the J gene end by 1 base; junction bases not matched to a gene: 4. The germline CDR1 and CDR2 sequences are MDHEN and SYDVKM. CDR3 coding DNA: TGTGCCAGCAGTCGCGGGGACAGGAACACTGAAGCTTTCTTT. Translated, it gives CASSRGDRNTEAFF.